This T cell receptor beta chain appears in the sequencing data of a study of blood T cell repertoires in COVID-19. Source study methods: Quantification of nucleated cells was approximated via reference gene primer amplification. The protocol was immunoSEQ multiplex PCR, while the TCRdb copy is restricted to in-frame clones and leaves out a portion. The DNA was the basis for D and trimming; V, J and clone size are from that table. The top ten hold under 7% of the sample, which has some 240,000 clones, 70% to 90% seen once. This receptor was obtained from a woman aged 45-59 years who had been exposed to COVID-19. The source material was PBMCs or T cells enriched from blood (not recorded which).

The CDR3 protein is CAISSRTGDNSPLHF. DNA for the CDR3: TGTGCCATCAGTTCGAGGACAGGGGATAATTCACCCCTCCACTTT. V usage is TRBV10-3 and J usage is TRBJ1-6, with 9 positions matching TRBD1. The germline gives CDR1 ENHRY, CDR2 SYGVKD. This CDR3 contains 15 residues. Unmatched junction bases numbered 4, after V lost 5 bases and J lost 5 bases.